The 9 T cell receptor beta chains in this list originate from one sample, sequenced in a study of CD8 T cells in ankylosing spondylitis. In TCRdb, the 5' RACE reads were re-called with MiXCR into one record per CDR3 protein. This table has about 330,000 distinct CDR3 sequences, around 8% appearing once. No antigen has been identified for these receptors. Broader study findings: Characteristic of ankylosing spondylitis blood, it appeared, was a TCR beta motif comprising eight highly homologous variants.

The sample taken for sequencing was blood, either unsorted or a sorted T cell fraction (not recorded which). These TCRs come from a male donor with ankylosing spondylitis.

V usage is TRBV10-3 and J usage is TRBJ1-1; 7 bases line up with TRBD1. V shed 11 bases and J 4 bases; nucleotides not matched to a gene: 7. The CDR3 has 12 amino acids. Germline V gene lookup returns CDR1 ENHRY and CDR2 SYGVKD. The CDR3 reads CAASTGTTEAFF. The DNA for the CDR3 is TGTGCCGCTTCGACAGGGACCACTGAAGCTTTCTTT.

The chain joins TRBV28 to TRBJ2-1; 9 positions agree with TRBD2. This CDR3 comprises 16 residues. Losses at the gene ends were 2 bases for V and 6 bases for J; bases not matched to a gene: 8. Germline CDR1 MDHEN, CDR2 SYDVKM. The CDR3 protein is CASSLALAGLANEQFF. DNA of the CDR3: TGTGCCAGCAGTTTAGCACTAGCGGGCTTGGCCAATGAGCAGTTCTTC.

This clonotype appeared many times. The V gene is TRBV5-6, the J gene TRBJ2-6, with D perhaps TRBD1 or TRBD2 (5 bases each). CDR3 size: 15 residues. The ends were cut back, 7 bases at V and 2 bases at J, with 13 bases in the middle. Germline V gene sequence: CDR1 SGHDT, CDR2 YYEEEE. CDR3 loop: CASSGPGPGANVLTF. DNA of the CDR3: TGTGCCAGCTCCGGACCGGGACCTGGGGCCAACGTCCTGACTTTC.

This chain uses TRBV11-2 with TRBJ2-5; D may be TRBD1 or TRBD2 (5 bases each). The CDR3 has 13 residues. In germline, CDR1 is SGHAT, CDR2 FQNNGV. V lost 6 bases to trimming and J lost 2 bases, with 10 bases between them. CDR3 region: CASSRGVQETQYF. CDR3 in DNA: TGTGCCAGCAGTCGAGGGGTTCAAGAGACCCAGTACTTC.

This chain connects TRBV29-1 to TRBJ1-1; D is unclear. Trimming took off 1 base at V and 8 bases at J, with 14 bases between the two ends. The CDR3 length is 13 residues. Looked up from germline, CDR1 is SQVTM and CDR2 is ANQGSEA. The CDR3 nucleotides read TGCAGCGTTGAAGTTTCGGGCGGACCGGAAGCTTTCTTT. Encoded protein: CSVEVSGGPEAFF. The entire variable domain, with the rest obtained from reference TRBV29-1 and TRBJ1-1, is as follows: SAVISQKPSRDICQRGTSLTIQCQVDSQVTMMFWYRQQPGQSLTLIATANQGSEATYESGFVIDKFPISRPNLTFSTLTVSNMSPEDSSIYLCSVEVSGGPEAFFGQGTRLTVV.

The chain joins TRBV5-1 to TRBJ2-1; D might be TRBD1 (6 bases). CDR1 and CDR2 (germline): SGHRS, YFSETQ. The germline V and J ends were trimmed by 3 bases and 1 base, with 11 bases remaining between them. The CDR3 has 15 amino acids. Here the CDR3 reads CASSSWTASYNEQFF. The CDR3 nucleotides read TGCGCCAGCAGCTCCTGGACAGCATCCTACAATGAGCAGTTCTTC.

This clonotype showed up just a few times. The chain employs TRBV24-1 and TRBJ2-1, with D tentatively TRBD2 (6 bases). CDR1 KGHDR and CDR2 SFDVKD come from the germline V gene. Trimming pared 3 bases from V and 11 bases from J, leaving 13 bases between. This CDR3 region has 13 residues. The chain's CDR3 is CATSDPGLDQQFF. As DNA, the CDR3 is TGTGCCACCAGTGATCCGGGACTCGATCAGCAGTTCTTC.

V usage is TRBV3-1 and J usage is TRBJ2-3; 9 nucleotides align to TRBD2. V shed 0 bases and J 1 base; nucleotides not matched to a gene: 8. Germline V gene sequence: CDR1 LGHDT, CDR2 YNNKEL (reference sequence). This CDR3 is 18 amino acids long. CDR3 sequence reads: CASSQDLDSGRGTDTQYF. The CDR3 nucleotides read TGTGCCAGCAGCCAAGATCTGGATAGCGGGAGAGGCACAGATACGCAGTATTTT.

This clonotype appeared a few times. V is TRBV4-3 and J is TRBJ2-7; TRBD1 agrees at 7 bases. Trimming removed 1 base from V and 5 bases from J; junction bases left unmatched: 8. Germline V lookup: CDR1 LGHNA, CDR2 YSLEER. There are 15 residues in the CDR3. CDR3 sequence: CASSQGRGGFNEQYF. CDR3 nucleotides: TGCGCCAGCAGCCAAGGGAGAGGGGGCTTTAACGAGCAGTACTTC.